This T cell receptor beta chain was observed in a study of blood T cell repertoires in COVID-19. Overall study context: Sources were T cells, B-cell-depleted T cells, or PBMCs; the material itself was cDNA or gDNA.

Authors' analysis steps: Estimation of nucleated cell counts was performed using reference gene primer amplification. The data were produced by immunoSEQ multiplex PCR, yet TCRdb's version contains in-frame clones alone and is incomplete. V and J calls and clone size follow that table, whereas D and trimming were derived from the DNA. The sample lists some 150,000 clones, approximately 83% occurring once. There are 17 residues in the CDR3. CDR1 SGHRS and CDR2 YFSETQ come from the germline V gene. Losses at the gene ends were 2 bases for V and 1 base for J; bases not matched to a gene: 11. The clonotype comes from a woman aged 60-75 years with COVID-19, enrolled during active disease. The chain is built from TRBV5-1 and TRBJ2-5; the match to TRBD1 covers 7 bases. Sequencing input: peripheral blood. The CDR3 loop reads CASSLLRGQSIQETQYF. The CDR3 DNA sequence: TGCGCCAGCAGCTTACTAAGGGGACAGTCCATCCAAGAGACCCAGTACTTC. Full variable domain (missing parts from reference TRBV5-1 and TRBJ2-5): KAGVTQTPRYLIKTRGQQVTLSCSPISGHRSVSWYQQTPGQGLQFLFEYFSETQRNKGNFPGRFSGRQFSNSRSEMNVSTLELGDSALYLCASSLLRGQSIQETQYFGPGTRLLVL.